This T cell receptor (beta chain) was retrieved from a study of blood T cells in healthy people across ages (dated by TCRdb to the mid-2010s). Some background on the complete study: In model experiments, template switching captured roughly one uniquely barcoded TCR beta cDNA molecule for every two T cells. The study analyzed two additional independent replicas of 1 million unique cDNA reads from the same blood draw for two donors, one aged 18 to 29 and one aged 80 or older. To avoid experimental bias, donors of different ages were randomly spread across the sequencing lanes. The study measured age-related changes in TCR beta repertoire diversity using deep sequencing normalized with unique cDNA molecular identifiers. Donors were grouped into four age groups: young (average roughly 15 years), middle-aged (around 39), aged (roughly 62) and long-lived (just over 80).

This clonotype has just a few counts. No antigen is known for it. No base quality information exists; no much larger clone differs at one position. The library relied on 5' RACE. TCRdb names Illumina HiSeq 2500 as the instrument used. A second PCR of about 7 to 12 cycles was performed with a sample-barcoded 5' primer and a J-beta primer mix. A template-switch 5' adaptor carrying 12 random nucleotides introduced a unique molecular identifier onto each TCR beta cDNA molecule. At least 2.5 million CDR3-containing paired-end reads were obtained from each sample. All of the RNA was converted into first-strand cDNA using the Mint cDNA synthesis kit, with a TRBC-specific oligonucleotide serving as the primer. Following uracil-DNA glycosylase treatment, a first 18-cycle PCR with universal primers M1SS and BC2_uni_R was performed on all cDNA. In the original analysis: For normalization, 1 million high-quality reads, each with a distinct molecular identifier, were randomly selected from each sample. Reads sharing molecular identifiers were discarded rather than binned into consensus sequences. MiTCR, with a Q25 quality threshold and the strictest error-elimination algorithm, was used for CDR3 identification, clonotype clustering and error correction. A nonparametric unseen species model with Euler transformation was used to estimate a lower bound on total TCR beta diversity. TCRdb reprocessing: public reads trimmed at Q25 with fastp, clones called with MiXCR, in-frame beta chains kept. All rows with the same CDR3 protein become a single entry with the most common DNA and genes. These V and J calls derive from TCRdb rather than the authors' analysis. The sample data list under 2 million distinct CDR3 sequences, and 30% to 35% of these were observed just once. Roughly 10% of the sample lies in the top ten.

Donors were roughly 40 systemically healthy Caucasian individuals from Russia aged 6 to 90 years. Ten milliliters of peripheral blood were drawn from each donor into EDTA-treated Vacutainer tubes. Ficoll-Paque density-gradient centrifugation was used to isolate PBMCs, with at least 7 million per sample. Total RNA, at least 6 micrograms per sample, was extracted from PBMCs with Trizol reagent. The percentages of naive CD45RAhigh/CD27high T cells were determined by flow cytometry on a PBMC aliquot from every donor. CDR1 and CDR2 are drawn from the germline V gene: MDHEN, SYDVKM. The V and J ends are trimmed by 2 bases and 2 bases, leaving 10 bases between them. The CDR3 contains 15 residues, cysteine and phenylalanine counted. Solely the CDR3 DNA is kept, with 45 bases framed from the first base. What the study reported, not specific to this receptor: Observed TCR beta diversity per million T cells fell roughly linearly with age, and a significant reduction was already apparent by age around 40. Conclusive comparison of naive and antigen-experienced compartments was prevented by the profiling of bulk unsorted PBMCs. Total diversity estimates from one million sequenced T cells were considered lower bounds and underestimates. The long-lived group showed more naive CD4+ T cells, fewer expanded clones and increased TCR diversity than the aged group, suggesting age selection. There was a strong correlation between observed TCR beta diversity and the percentage of naive T cells measured by flow cytometry. Because the CMV infection status of the donors was unknown, age-related changes in expanded clonotypes may potentially have been confounded.

The rearranged chain carries TRBV28 and TRBJ1-5, with the identity of the D gene unclear. The receptor was derived from a woman in her thirties in good health. Sequenced material: blood. The CDR3 region reads CASSLTSRGNQPQHF. The DNA sequence is TGTGCCAGCAGTTTAACGAGTAGGGGCAATCAGCCCCAGCATTTT. Extended through the reference TRBV28 and TRBJ1-5 proteins, this CDR3 yields the full variable domain: DVKVTQSSRYLVKRTGEKVFLECVQDMDHENMFWYRQDPGLGLRLIYFSYDVKMKEKGDIPEGYSVSREKKERFSLILESASTNQTSMYLCASSLTSRGNQPQHFGDGTRLSIL.